This T cell receptor (beta chain) was observed in a study of T cells after yellow fever vaccination. This CDR3 comprises 14 residues. Trimming removed 2 bases from V and 6 bases from J, with 10 bases in between. Germline values: CDR1 MNHEY, CDR2 SVGEGT. Notes on the study in general: The booster saw the reappearance of most primary-vaccination clones (around 96% CD4, around 88% CD8).

In this sample, this clonotype turned up a few times. Its target is unknown. TCRdb fed the 5' RACE reads into MiXCR, producing one record per CDR3 protein. The repertoire holds approximately 550,000 distinct CDR3 sequences, with approximately 21% as singletons. The clonotype was recovered from a man aged 25-45 years who received the YFV17D yellow fever vaccine. This sample comprised PBMCs, obtained 15 days after the yellow fever booster vaccination. The rearrangement links TRBV6-2 or TRBV6-3 to TRBJ2-2; D perhaps matches TRBD2 (6 bases). The CDR3 bases are TGTGCCAGCAGTTACAGCGGGCCGGCCGGGGAGCTGTTTTTT. Translation gives CASSYSGPAGELFF.